The 31 T cell receptor beta chains below were found in one sample sequenced in a study of cytomegalovirus exposure and HLA in healthy donors. Researchers ran the PCR with 60 Vbeta and 13 Jbeta primers. Clones were sequenced by immunoSEQ multiplex PCR, and TCRdb holds only the in-frame ones, with some missing. The table has some 80,000 clones, around 9.1% seen once; the top ten hold about 24%. Sequencing was performed on PBMCs. All receptors come from a man between 60 and 75 years old in good health and CMV-seropositive.

For this clone: At one end, the junction sequence differs from germline, possibly due to a read error. The chain combines TRBV5-1 with TRBJ2-3; 12 nucleotides align to TRBD2. This CDR3 spans 15 amino acids. The germline gives CDR1 SGHRS, CDR2 YFSETQ. The CDR3 nucleotides are TGCGCCAGCAGCCCGACTAGCGGGAGCACAGATAAGCAGTATTTT. It codes for CASSPTSGSTDKQYF.

Only a few counts were recorded for this clone. The gene calls are TRBV6-5 and TRBJ1-5; TRBD1 agrees at 10 bases. Per the germline V gene, CDR1 is MNHEY and CDR2 is SVGAGI. This CDR3 region has 15 residues. The V and J ends lost 5 bases and 5 bases, in that order; junction bases with no gene match: 6. CDR3 nucleotides: TGTGCCAGCAGTCCGGACAGGGGGGCAGATCAGCCCCAGCATTTT. Its translation is CASSPDRGADQPQHF.

This chain uses TRBV19 with TRBJ2-7, with 8 bases identical to TRBD2. CDR3 length equals 18 residues. CDR1 is LNHDA, CDR2 SQIVND, per germline (reference sequence). V dropped 3 bases and J dropped 2; count of bases not matched to a gene: 15. The CDR3 bases are TGTGCCAGTAGTATGGGTAGCGGGACGCCCCATCACCCCTACGAGCAGTACTTC. It yields the protein CASSMGSGTPHHPYEQYF. The variable domain in full, with the rest retrieved from reference TRBV19 and TRBJ2-7, is DGGITQSPKYLFRKEGQNVTLSCEQNLNHDAMYWYRQDPGQGLRLIYYSQIVNDFQKGDIAEGYSVSREKKESFPLTVTSAQKNPTAFYLCASSMGSGTPHHPYEQYFGPGTRLTVT.

In DNA, the CDR3 is TGCAGCGTTTCTTCGACAGGGTTTGGCACTGAAGCTTTCTTT. As protein: CSVSSTGFGTEAFF. V gene TRBV29-1 combines with J gene TRBJ1-1; 7 bases align to TRBD1. Germline lookup yields CDR1 SQVTM and CDR2 ANQGSEA. V lost 5 bases to trimming and J lost 4 bases; unmatched junction nucleotides: 10. This CDR3 is built from 14 residues.

Remarks on this clone: Sequence at one end of the junction differs from germline and may be a read error. In DNA form, the CDR3 reads TGTGCTAGCAGCTTAGGATCCGGGGGCACCGGGGAGCTGTTTTTT. This sequence encodes CASSLGSGGTGELFF. The chain links TRBV7-7 to TRBJ2-2; a weak D match, TRBD2 (6 bases). This CDR3 is built from 15 residues. Germline V gene sequence: CDR1 SSHAT, CDR2 FNYEAQ (reference sequence). Using reference TRBV7-7 and TRBJ2-2 for the parts outside the CDR3, the full variable domain is GAGVSQSPRYKVTKRGQDVTLRCDPISSHATLYWYQQALGQGPEFLTYFNYEAQPDKSGLPSDRFSAERPEGSISTLTIQRTEQRDSAMYRCASSLGSGGTGELFFGEGSRLTVL.

This clone has more than one count but fewer than ten. Compared with germline, one end of the junction differs, possibly owing to a read error. The genes are TRBV7-7 and TRBJ2-5; TRBD2 is a possible D gene (7 bases). Germline V lookup: CDR1 SSHAT, CDR2 FNYEAQ (reference sequence). This CDR3 contains 16 residues. Here the CDR3 reads CASSLMGGGIQETQYF. The CDR3 DNA follows: TGTGCTAGCAGCTTAATGGGGGGGGGCATCCAAGAGACCCAGTACTTC.

This clone was counted only a few times. The CDR3 DNA reads TGTGCCAGCAGTTCCCCGGGACACACCTACGAGCAGTACTTC. This encodes CASSSPGHTYEQYF. The chain uses TRBV7-9 and TRBJ2-7; the D gene is possibly TRBD1 (6 bases). CDR1 is SEHNR and CDR2 is FQNEAQ in the germline V gene (reference sequence). Trimming stripped 6 bases from V and 2 bases from J, with 14 bases between. This CDR3 is 14 amino acids long.

This clone has only a few counts. The rearrangement links TRBV10-1 to TRBJ2-5, with D possibly being TRBD2 (6 bases). V shed 4 bases and J shed 5 bases, with 23 bases lying between them. The CDR3 runs 17 residues. The germline V gene encodes CDR1 WNHNN and CDR2 SYGVQD (reference sequence). The CDR3 region has the DNA TGCGCCAGCAGTGGGAGGAAACGGGAGCCCCGAGTGGAGACCCAGTACTTC. Residues: CASSGRKREPRVETQYF.

J is TRBJ2-6 and V is TRBV2, with D perhaps TRBD1 (5 bases). Trimming stripped 4 bases from V and 2 bases from J, with 6 bases between. The CDR3 has 14 residues. CDR1 SNHLY and CDR2 FYNNEI come from the germline V gene. The CDR3 region is CASSVQAGANVLTF. In DNA form, the CDR3 reads TGTGCCAGCAGTGTACAGGCTGGGGCCAACGTCCTGACTTTC.

The chain joins TRBV6-5 to TRBJ2-6; the match to TRBD1 covers 8 bases. The CDR3 length is 15 residues. J lost 3 bases, V lost 6 bases, and 4 bases had no gene match. Germline V gene lookup returns CDR1 MNHEY and CDR2 SVGAGI. This chain's CDR3 is CASSDRGGGANVLTF. CDR3 nucleotides: TGTGCCAGCAGCGACAGGGGCGGTGGGGCCAACGTCCTGACTTTC.

This clone was recorded a few times. V gene TRBV30 combines with J gene TRBJ2-7; D is unresolved. Germline values: CDR1 GTSNPN, CDR2 SVGIG (reference sequence). Trimming cost V 4 bases and J 3 bases, with 7 bases left between them. There are 11 residues in the CDR3. This chain's CDR3 is CAWTNSYEQYF. In DNA, the CDR3 is TGTGCCTGGACCAACAGCTACGAGCAGTACTTC.

This clone appeared a few times. DNA for the CDR3: TGTGCCAGCAGTGCGGACAGGGGACCCTCTGGAAACACCATATATTTT. Amino acids: CASSADRGPSGNTIYF. The rearrangement joins TRBV6-1 to TRBJ1-3; 9 bases are a match to TRBD1. The V gene end was trimmed by 4 bases and the J gene end by 0 bases; junction bases not matched to a gene: 4. The CDR3 covers 16 residues. Germline CDR1 reads MNHNS; CDR2 reads SASEGT.

This chain connects TRBV6-6 to TRBJ1-1, with a possible D match to TRBD1 (6 bases). V lost 0 bases and J 6 bases, leaving 11 bases between the germline ends. Germline CDR1 is MNHNY and CDR2 is SVGAGI (reference sequence). The length of the CDR3 is 14 residues. The CDR3 sequence: CASSYSQGKAEAFF. For the CDR3, the DNA is TGTGCCAGCAGTTACTCGCAGGGGAAGGCTGAAGCTTTCTTT.

A few counts support this clone. The chain couples TRBV7-8 to TRBJ2-4, with D possibly being TRBD1 (6 bases). The DNA matches TRBJ2-5 better at its end, which makes the J call doubtful. This CDR3 is 12 amino acids long. CDR1 is SGHVS and CDR2 is FQNEAQ in the germline V gene. The CDR3 coding sequence is TGTGCCAGCCGACAGGCCGGTCCGACCCAGTACTTC. This translates into CASRQAGPTQYF.

This clone was counted between two and nine times. The J gene is TRBJ2-7, the V gene TRBV7-2; 7 bases fit TRBD2. Germline V CDR1 and CDR2: SGHTA, FQGNSA. V gave up 5 bases and J gave up 2 bases; unmatched junction bases: 6. The CDR3 loop spans 14 amino acids. The CDR3 bases are TGTGCCAGCAGCCCCGCTAGCGGTCCCTACGAGCAGTACTTC. As protein: CASSPASGPYEQYF. The whole variable domain, filled in from reference TRBV7-2 and TRBJ2-7, reads GAGVSQSPSNKVTEKGKDVELRCDPISGHTALYWYRQSLGQGLEFLIYFQGNSAPDKSGLPSDRFSAERTGGSVSTLTIQRTQQEDSAVYLCASSPASGPYEQYFGPGTRLTVT.

The CDR3 bases are TGCAGCGTTGGCGAGGGGGAAAATGAAGCTTTCTTT. Protein product: CSVGEGENEAFF. The chain couples TRBV29-1 to TRBJ1-1; a weak D match, TRBD1 (6 bases). Trimming cost V 4 bases and J 7 bases, with 13 bases left between them. The CDR3 is 12 amino acids. The germline V gene has CDR1 SQVTM and CDR2 ANQGSEA.

There are a few counts of this clone. The chain links TRBV27 to TRBJ1-5; D is perhaps TRBD1 (5 bases). This CDR3 contains 16 residues. Germline loops: CDR1 MNHEY, CDR2 SMNVEV (reference sequence). The V gene lost 5 bases and the J gene lost 5 bases, with 19 bases spanning the gap. The CDR3 region is CASSPLPGLPYQPQHF. The CDR3 coding sequence is TGTGCCAGCAGTCCCCTCCCGGGACTCCCGTATCAGCCCCAGCATTTT.

This clone has more than one count but fewer than ten. V and J are TRBV2 and TRBJ2-2; 7 nucleotides agree with TRBD1. This CDR3 region has 13 residues. CDR1 is SNHLY, CDR2 FYNNEI, per germline. Trimming took 8 bases from V and 7 from J; bases not matched to a gene: 7. The CDR3 DNA reads TGTGCCAGCCATACAGGGGTCGGCGGGGAGCTGTTTTTT. It encodes CASHTGVGGELFF. Full variable domain (outside the CDR3, taken from reference TRBV2 and TRBJ2-2): EPEVTQTPSHQVTQMGQEVILRCVPISNHLYFYWYRQILGQKVEFLVSFYNNEISEKSEIFDDQFSVERPDGSNFTLKIRSTKLEDSAMYFCASHTGVGGELFFGEGSRLTVL.

The sample holds a few counts of this clone. This chain joins TRBV19 and TRBJ1-4; D remains ambiguous. In germline, CDR1 is LNHDA, CDR2 SQIVND (reference sequence). The CDR3 is 13 residues long. Trimming removed 3 bases at V and 8 bases at J, with 10 bases between. CDR3 sequence: CASSMGRKEKLFF. DNA of the CDR3: TGTGCCAGTAGTATGGGGAGAAAGGAAAAACTGTTTTTT.

This clone was counted between two and nine times. The J gene is TRBJ2-2, the V gene TRBV2; TRBD2 matches at 9 bases. The CDR3 consists of 14 residues. Trimming at V came to 11 bases and at J to 6 bases, leaving 10 bases not matched to a gene. The germline CDR1 and CDR2 sequences are SNHLY and FYNNEI. The CDR3 DNA reads as TGTGCCTATCGGCGGGAGGGAGACGCCGGGGAGCTGTTTTTT. Translated, it gives CAYRREGDAGELFF.

This chain connects TRBV28 to TRBJ2-2, with D possibly matching TRBD2 (6 bases). Deletions cut 8 bases from V and 2 bases from J, with 12 bases between. The CDR3 spans 14 residues. Germline CDR1 MDHEN, CDR2 SYDVKM. The CDR3: CASSLAKNTGELFF. In nucleotides, the CDR3 is TGTGCCAGCTCTCTAGCGAAAAACACCGGGGAGCTGTTTTTT.

The rearrangement links TRBV7-2 to TRBJ2-6, with D possibly TRBD1 on 5 matching bases. Germline CDR1 is SGHTA and CDR2 is FQGNSA. The CDR3 is made up of 16 amino acids. Trimming left V 5 bases short and J 2 bases short, with 13 bases between. Written as DNA, the CDR3 is TGTGCCAGCAGCGCCCGACAGCCCCCTGGGGCCAACGTCCTGACTTTC. It specifies CASSARQPPGANVLTF.

This clone was seen a handful of times. V is TRBV29-1 and J is TRBJ2-1, with TRBD2 as a possible D gene (5 bases). The CDR3 is 13 residues long. Germline V lookup: CDR1 SQVTM, CDR2 ANQGSEA. The CDR3 is CGGSPKQDNEQFF. For the CDR3, the DNA is TGCGGTGGGAGCCCAAAGCAGGACAATGAGCAGTTCTTC.

This clone came up a few times. J is TRBJ2-3 and V is TRBV6-1; weak D call: TRBD2 (6 bases). Germline-derived CDR1 and CDR2 are MNHNS and SASEGT. This CDR3 region has 14 residues. V lost 4 bases, J lost 2 bases, and 10 bases lay in between. The CDR3 protein is CASSVSGTTDTQYF. The CDR3 DNA reads TGTGCCAGCAGTGTTAGCGGAACCACAGATACGCAGTATTTT.

The CDR3 here is CASSFLAGVFSYNEQFF. The CDR3 DNA reads as TGTGCCAGCAGCTTTCTAGCGGGAGTTTTCTCCTACAATGAGCAGTTCTTC. V gene TRBV5-6 combines with J gene TRBJ2-1, with TRBD2 matching over 10 bases. With V trimmed by 2 bases and J by 0 bases, 5 bases remained unmatched. The CDR3 sequence is 17 residues long. Germline CDR1 SGHDT, CDR2 YYEEEE.

The chain employs TRBV25-1 and TRBJ2-3; TRBD1 aligns across 7 bases. Looked up from germline, CDR1 is MGHDK and CDR2 is SYGVNS. CDR3 size: 13 residues. Unmatched junction bases numbered 5, after V lost 7 bases and J lost 4 bases. CDR3 in amino acids: CASTPTGADTQYF. In nucleotides, the CDR3 is TGTGCCAGCACACCAACAGGGGCAGATACGCAGTATTTT.

This clone was seen a few times. The rearrangement links TRBV7-8 to TRBJ2-7; TRBD1 agrees at 8 bases. J lost 5 bases, V lost 2 bases, and 11 bases had no gene match. There are 16 residues in the CDR3. The V gene's germline CDR1 is SGHVS and CDR2 FQNEAQ. Here the CDR3 reads CASSLTLPGQADEQYV. CDR3 in DNA: TGTGCCAGCAGCTTAACCCTTCCGGGACAGGCCGACGAGCAGTACGTC.

The CDR3 nucleotides are TGTGCCAGCACCCGAGAGGCCCAGCCCCCATTGAATAATCCGTTCTTC. It specifies CASTREAQPPLNNPFF. The rearrangement joins TRBV5-4 to TRBJ2-1; D is unresolved. The V end lost 6 bases, the J end lost 15 bases, and 31 bases lay between the germline ends. Germline V gene lookup returns CDR1 SGHNT and CDR2 YYREEE (reference sequence). There are 16 residues in the CDR3.

V usage is TRBV27 and J usage is TRBJ2-7; no definite D call. The CDR3 consists of 12 residues. V lost 5 bases and J 3 bases, leaving 8 bases between the germline ends. Germline-derived CDR1 and CDR2 are MNHEY and SMNVEV (reference sequence). This CDR3 reads CASSPEDYEQYV. In DNA form, the CDR3 reads TGTGCCAGCAGTCCAGAAGACTACGAGCAGTACGTC.

This chain uses TRBV11-2 with TRBJ1-1; 7 bases are a match to TRBD1. The germline CDR1 and CDR2 sequences are SGHAT and FQNNGV. Unmatched junction bases numbered 11, after V lost 5 bases and J lost 8 bases. This CDR3 contains 14 residues. The CDR3 nucleotides are TGTGCCAGCAGCCTCCGGACAGGCGGCCACGAAGCTTTCTTT. This gives the protein CASSLRTGGHEAFF.

This clone has more than one count but fewer than ten. This sequence joins TRBV18 and TRBJ2-6; D is perhaps TRBD2 (7 bases). The CDR3 length is 15 residues. CDR1 and CDR2 (germline): KGHSH, LQKENI. V was shortened by 5 bases and J by 4 bases, with 12 bases between the two germline ends. This CDR3 reads CASSEQGLGANVLTF. The CDR3 DNA reads TGTGCCAGCTCAGAACAGGGACTAGGGGCCAACGTCCTGACTTTC. Full variable domain (missing parts from reference TRBV18 and TRBJ2-6): NAGVMQNPRHLVRRRGQEARLRCSPMKGHSHVYWYRQLPEEGLKFMVYLQKENIIDESGMPKERFSAEFPKEGPSILRIQQVVRGDSAAYFCASSEQGLGANVLTFGAGSRLTVL.